This entry lists 31 T cell receptor beta chains sequenced from one sample in a study of T cell clonality in common variable immunodeficiency. Using immunoSEQ multiplex PCR, the repertoire was profiled, and TCRdb retains in-frame clones only, with some absent. Singletons are absent from the sample, which has 50,000 to 70,000 clones. Material for sequencing was peripheral blood mononuclear cells. These TCRs come from a person between 18 and 75 years old in good health.

This clone came up many times. The CDR3 sequence is CASSTQRQAQVRTYYGYTF. Partial CDR3 DNA: TGTGCCAGTAGTACCCAGAGACAGGCCCAGGTCCGTACCTACTATGGC. The chain couples TRBV19 to TRBJ1-2, with TRBD1 as a possible D gene (6 bases). The read ends 3 residues early relative to the CDR3; the germline J gene fills the gap. Germline V gives CDR1 LNHDA, CDR2 SQIVND (reference sequence). V was clipped by 4 bases and J by 3 bases, with 27 bases between them. The CDR3 sequence is 19 residues long.

Note on this clone: The CDR3 goes on 3 residues after the read ends, and that part is filled in from the germline J gene. The chain employs TRBV19 and TRBJ2-4; D uncertain. CDR1 and CDR2 (germline): LNHDA, SQIVND (reference sequence). CDR3 size: 14 residues. The CDR3 bases that were read are TGTGCCAGTAGTATAACCGCAGTGAGTGAAGGT. Translation gives CASSITAVSEG. The CDR3, in full, reads CASSITAVSEGQYF.

A word on this clone: With the read ending 3 residues before the CDR3 end, the germline J gene is used to fill in that end. This chain links TRBV2 with TRBJ2-3, with 9 nucleotides matching TRBD1. The CDR3 extends over 16 amino acids. Germline CDR1 is SNHLY and CDR2 is FYNNEI. Incomplete CDR3 DNA: TGTGCCAGCAGTGCCCGGGACAGGGATGGAGAAGAGACG. It specifies CASSARDRDGEET. The CDR3 as a whole reads CASSARDRDGEETQYF.

This clone showed up many times. Read sequence stops 3 residues before the CDR3 end, and the germline J gene provides the missing end. This chain links TRBV5-1 with TRBJ2-1; 8 bases map to TRBD2. The V segment lost 0 bases and the J segment 6 bases; nucleotides outside the gene matches: 5. From germline, CDR1 is SGHRS and CDR2 YFSETQ. This CDR3 is built from 15 residues. CDR3: CASSLAAGVSNEQFF. The CDR3 DNA, read in part, is TGCGCCAGCAGCTTGGCAGCGGGAGTTTCCAATGAG.

Ten or more counts support this clone. The CDR3 end lies 3 residues beyond the end of the read and is filled in from the germline J gene. The V and J genes are TRBV20-1 and TRBJ1-2; 10 nucleotides line up with TRBD1. The CDR3 is 20 residues long. Germline V gene data show CDR1 as DFQATT and CDR2 as SNEGSKA (reference sequence). The J segment lost 2 bases and the V segment lost 1 base, leaving 19 bases of the junction unmatched. The covered CDR3 bases are TGCAGTGCTAGAGGATCGACAGGGGGCAAATCCACCGAGGAGAACTATGGC. It is translated as CSARGSTGGKSTEENYG. The CDR3 in full is CSARGSTGGKSTEENYGYTF.

This clone showed up many times. The junction departs from germline at one end; a sequencing error may be responsible. The read ends 3 residues early relative to the CDR3; the germline J gene fills the gap. V usage is TRBV4-2 and J usage is TRBJ1-2, with 8 bases fitting TRBD1. There are 15 residues in the CDR3. Germline V gene data show CDR1 as LGHNA and CDR2 as YNFKEQ. The CDR3 sequence is CASSQIGVQGGGYTF. CDR3 DNA, as far as it was read: TGCGCCAGCAGCCAGATAGGCGTACAGGGGGGCGGC.

This clone was found many times. The read comes to an end 3 residues before the CDR3 does, leaving the germline J gene to fill in the end. The gene calls are TRBV5-1 and TRBJ2-5; TRBD1 aligns across 9 bases. CDR3 length equals 16 residues. V shed 4 bases, J shed 2 bases, and the junction held 9 bases outside the gene matches. The germline gives CDR1 SGHRS, CDR2 YFSETQ. CDR3 DNA (partial): TGCGCCAGCAGCCTGGAACCGGGACAGGGACAAGAGACC. Protein product: CASSLEPGQGQET. The full CDR3 protein is CASSLEPGQGQETQYF.

This clone came up many times. The CDR3 end lies 3 residues beyond the end of the read and is filled in from the germline J gene. The chain employs TRBV20-1 and TRBJ2-3, with TRBD1 identical over 12 bases. Germline CDR1 reads DFQATT; CDR2 reads SNEGSKA (reference sequence). The CDR3 totals 16 residues. The CDR3: CSASQPGTGGNQPQYF. The sequenced CDR3 bases are TGCAGTGCTAGCCAACCGGGGACAGGGGGCAATCAGCCG.

The table lists this clone with many counts. Coverage ceases 3 residues before the CDR3 finishes, and the germline J gene fills in the end. The V call is TRBV12-3 or TRBV12-4, the J call TRBJ2-3; the D gene is possibly TRBD2 (6 bases). The CDR3 extends over 13 amino acids. V was pared by 6 bases and J by 6 bases, with 13 bases between. CDR3 sequence: CASRPSRGDTQYF. The part of the CDR3 DNA that was read is TGTGCCAGCAGACCCAGCCGGGGGGATACG.

With regard to this clone: The CDR3 end lies 3 residues beyond the end of the read and is filled in from the germline J gene. The chain combines TRBV7-2 with TRBJ2-5; perhaps TRBD2 as D (5 bases). Trimming removed 0 bases at V and 5 bases at J, with 19 bases between. This CDR3 contains 17 residues. Germline CDR1 and CDR2: SGHTA and FQGNSA. CDR3 DNA, as far as it was read: TGTGCCAGCAGCTTAGCCGAGAGGTGGCCCCCGGGGGAGACC. Encoded protein: CASSLAERWPPGET. The whole CDR3 is CASSLAERWPPGETQYF.

This clone came up many times. The observed sequence ends 3 residues before the CDR3 terminus, with the missing tail filled in from the germline J gene. V gene TRBV19 combines with J gene TRBJ1-5; 7 bases match TRBD1. CDR1 and CDR2 from the germline V gene are LNHDA and SQIVND (reference sequence). The CDR3 sequence is 16 residues long. The junction had 8 bases not matched to a gene; V was cut back by 0 bases and J by 6 bases. The sequenced part of the CDR3 DNA is TGTGCCAGTAGTATAGATTTTACGGCAGGGGGTCAGCCC. This translates into CASSIDFTAGGQP. The full CDR3 protein reads CASSIDFTAGGQPQHF.

The table lists this clone with many counts. The read ends 3 residues early relative to the CDR3; the germline J gene fills the gap. The gene calls are TRBV10-1 and TRBJ2-3; 7 bases line up with TRBD1. Germline-derived CDR1 and CDR2 are WNHNN and SYGVQD (reference sequence). V lost 6 bases and J lost 0; bases outside the gene matches: 3. The CDR3 runs 14 residues. The covered CDR3 bases are TGCGCCAGCAGGAGGGACAGTAGCACAGATACG. Its protein product is CASRRDSSTDT. Given in full, the CDR3 is CASRRDSSTDTQYF.

The table lists this clone with many counts. The read halts 3 residues ahead of the CDR3 end, with the missing end drawn from the germline J gene. The chain has TRBV2 and TRBJ1-1; 9 nucleotides match TRBD1. V was pared by 7 bases and J by 0 bases, with 9 bases of the junction left unmatched. This CDR3 region has 16 residues. Germline values: CDR1 SNHLY, CDR2 FYNNEI. This chain's CDR3 is CASTGQGPTLNTEAFF. CDR3 DNA (partial): TGTGCCAGCACCGGACAGGGGCCGACTTTGAACACTGAA.

The sample holds many counts of this clone. Sequencing ends 3 residues short of the CDR3 end; the germline J gene provides the rest. This chain links TRBV5-1 with TRBJ2-2; D might be TRBD2 (6 bases). Germline V gene sequence: CDR1 SGHRS, CDR2 YFSETQ. V was pared by 4 bases and J by 0 bases, with 7 bases between. The CDR3 has 14 amino acids. CDR3 bases read: TGCGCCAGCAGCCGCGGGACGAACACCGGGGAG. Encoded protein: CASSRGTNTGE. The whole CDR3 is CASSRGTNTGELFF.

This clone was picked up a small number of times. The read ends 3 residues early relative to the CDR3; the germline J gene fills the gap. The chain employs TRBV7-9 and TRBJ2-4, with D hard to call. This CDR3 has 14 residues. CDR1 is SEHNR and CDR2 is FQNEAQ in the germline V gene (reference sequence). The part of the CDR3 DNA that was read is TGTGCCAGCAGCTCAGTGGAGTCTAACTATGGT. Translated, it gives CASSSVESNYG. The whole CDR3 protein reads CASSSVESNYGQYF.

This clone occurred many times. The read finishes 3 residues shy of the CDR3 end, and the germline J gene is used to complete it. The chain combines TRBV27 with TRBJ2-7; TRBD2 might be the D (6 bases). The CDR3 has 16 amino acids. CDR1 and CDR2 (germline): MNHEY, SMNVEV (reference sequence). V was pared by 3 bases and J by 1 base, with 16 bases between. CDR3 protein: CASSLSTSGRSYEQYF. The sequenced part of the CDR3 DNA is TGTGCCAGCAGTTTGTCAACAAGCGGGCGTTCCTACGAG.

There are many counts of this clone. The read ends 3 residues shy of where the CDR3 ends; the end is completed using the germline J gene. The V and J genes are TRBV6-2 or TRBV6-3 and TRBJ2-2; possibly TRBD2 for D (6 bases). The CDR3 runs to 15 residues. Per the germline V gene, CDR1 is MNHEY and CDR2 is SVGEGT. The CDR3 is CASSPHTAGREKLFF. Partial CDR3 DNA: TGTGCCAGCAGCCCACACACGGCGGGGAGAGAAAAG.

Concerning this clone itself: Read data end 3 residues before the CDR3 end; the end is taken from the germline J gene. V and J are TRBV7-8 and TRBJ2-1, with D unclear. V was pared by 5 bases and J by 7 bases, with 15 bases between. The germline V gene encodes CDR1 SGHVS and CDR2 FQNEAQ. This CDR3 contains 14 residues. The CDR3: CASSPDTIVNEQFF. The sequenced part of the CDR3 DNA is TGTGCCAGCAGCCCCGACACCATCGTAAATGAG.

Turning to this clone: The read is 3 residues too short to cover the CDR3 end, so that end is filled in from the germline J gene. The chain is built from TRBV18 and TRBJ2-2; 9 nucleotides agree with TRBD1. This CDR3 region has 15 residues. In germline, CDR1 is KGHSH, CDR2 LQKENI. CDR3 DNA (partial): TGTGCCAGCTCACCTCGGACAGGGGATAATTCACCG. Residues: CASSPRTGDNSP. The entire CDR3 sequence reads CASSPRTGDNSPLFF.

The table lists this clone with many counts. The read ends 3 residues before the CDR3 terminus; that terminus is restored from the germline J gene. The gene calls are TRBV30 and TRBJ2-1, with D possibly TRBD2 on 7 matching bases. Trimming removed 3 bases from V and 7 bases from J, with 22 bases in between. In germline, CDR1 is GTSNPN, CDR2 SVGIG (reference sequence). The CDR3 totals 16 residues. The CDR3 DNA, read in part, is TGTGCCTGGAGAGACTTTAACGGTGGGAGGGGGAATGAG. It yields the protein CAWRDFNGGRGNE. In full, the CDR3 reads CAWRDFNGGRGNEQFF.

This clone was seen at least ten times. The CDR3 goes on 3 residues after the read ends, and that part is filled in from the germline J gene. The V call is TRBV19, the J call TRBJ1-5, with a tentative D call TRBD1 (6 bases). This CDR3 is built from 14 residues. From germline, CDR1 is LNHDA and CDR2 SQIVND (reference sequence). The V end lost 5 bases, the J end lost 3 bases, and 11 bases lay between the germline ends. The CDR3 DNA, read in part, is TGTGCCAGTAGTGTTCGACAGGTCAATCAGCCC. This codes for CASSVRQVNQP. The whole CDR3 sequence reads CASSVRQVNQPQHF.

This clone was counted only a few times. The chain's CDR3 is CASSLTGGSQETQYF. The CDR3 DNA, read in part, is TGTGCCAGCAGCTTGACGGGGGGCTCGCAAGAGACG. The chain links TRBV7-2 to TRBJ2-3, with a tentative D call TRBD2 (7 bases). The read finishes 3 residues shy of the CDR3 end, and the germline J gene is used to complete it. Germline lookup yields CDR1 SGHTA and CDR2 FQGNSA. The CDR3 is 15 residues long.

There are many counts of this clone. The read stops 3 residues short of the end of the CDR3; the missing end is completed from the germline J gene. The chain couples TRBV19 to TRBJ1-5; 9 bases fit TRBD1. Germline CDR1 and CDR2: LNHDA and SQIVND (reference sequence). After removal of 5 bases from V and 2 bases from J, the junction contained 4 bases not matched to a gene. CDR3 length equals 15 residues. The DNA read from the CDR3 is TGTGCCAGTAGTTTTCGGACAGGGGGCAATCAGCCC. Translation gives CASSFRTGGNQP. The entire CDR3 reads CASSFRTGGNQPQHF.

This clone has a count of ten or more. The CDR3 end is not reached by the read, which stops 3 residues before it; the germline J gene fills it in. The chain couples TRBV13 to TRBJ2-3, with TRBD2 identical over 11 bases. This CDR3 spans 16 amino acids. Per germline, CDR1 PRHDT and CDR2 FYEKMQ (reference sequence). After removal of 5 bases from V and 1 base from J, the junction contained 5 bases not matched to a gene. Incomplete CDR3 DNA: TGTGCCAGCAGCCCCCTAGCGGGAGGCGGCACAGATACG. It is translated as CASSPLAGGGTDT. The entire CDR3 protein is CASSPLAGGGTDTQYF. The full variable domain, with the rest looked up from reference TRBV13 and TRBJ2-3, is AAGVIQSPRHLIKEKRETATLKCYPIPRHDTVYWYQQGPGQDPQFLISFYEKMQSDKGSIPDRFSAQQFSDYHSELNMSSLELGDSALYFCASSPLAGGGTDTQYFGPGTRLTVL.

This clone was recorded at least ten times. One junction end does not reproduce the germline sequence, and a read error may be involved. The CDR3 end lies 3 residues beyond the end of the read and is filled in from the germline J gene. V usage is TRBV19 and J usage is TRBJ2-3, with 8 bases identical to TRBD2. CDR3 length: 16 residues. Germline CDR1 reads LNHDA; CDR2 reads SQIVND (reference sequence). The CDR3 DNA, read in part, is TGTGCCAGTAGTATAGATGGGGCGGGGGGTCCAGAAACG. Protein sequence: CASSIDGAGGPET. The full-length CDR3 reads as CASSIDGAGGPETQYF.

This clone showed up many times. The read ends 3 residues before the CDR3 terminus; that terminus is restored from the germline J gene. V is TRBV29-1 and J is TRBJ2-1; TRBD2 matches at 7 bases. The V segment lost 3 bases and the J segment 2 bases; nucleotides outside the gene matches: 7. The CDR3 length is 15 residues. Germline V lookup: CDR1 SQVTM, CDR2 ANQGSEA. CDR3 loop: CSVEYGGRTYNEQFF. Incomplete CDR3 DNA: TGCAGCGTTGAGTACGGCGGGAGAACCTACAATGAG.

There are many counts of this clone. The DNA ends 3 residues before the CDR3 does, and the rest of the CDR3 is filled in from the germline J gene. The rearrangement joins TRBV12-3 or TRBV12-4 to TRBJ2-5; tentatively, D is TRBD1 (6 bases). The V end lost 10 bases, the J end lost 4 bases, and 13 bases lay between the germline ends. This CDR3 region has 12 residues. The CDR3 spells CATQGFGETQYF. The CDR3 bases that were read are TGTGCCACCCAGGGGTTTGGAGAGACC.

This clone was observed many times. The sequenced fragment ends 3 residues before the CDR3 boundary, so the rest is inferred from the germline J gene. V gene TRBV4-1 combines with J gene TRBJ1-5, with 8 bases identical to TRBD1. The ends lost 4 bases at V and 2 bases at J; junction bases unmatched: 13. The CDR3 sequence is 18 residues long. Germline V lookup: CDR1 MGHRA, CDR2 YSYEKL. The covered CDR3 bases are TGCGCCAGCAGCCCGACCCCTCAGGGGGCCGTGGGCAATCAGCCC. This translates into CASSPTPQGAVGNQP. The whole CDR3 sequence reads CASSPTPQGAVGNQPQHF.

This clone showed up many times. The CDR3 end falls 3 residues outside the read, so it is completed with the germline J gene. The rearrangement uses TRBV20-1 and TRBJ2-7, with 8 bases aligning to TRBD1. V trimming: 3 bases; J trimming: 6 bases; junction bases outside the gene matches: 13. Germline assignment: CDR1 DFQATT and CDR2 SNEGSKA (reference sequence). This CDR3 is 15 amino acids long. CDR3 amino acids: CSASVSPWTGSEQYF. CDR3 DNA, as far as it was read: TGCAGTGCTAGTGTTTCCCCCTGGACAGGGTCCGAG.

This clone was seen ten or more times. Read data end 3 residues before the CDR3 end; the end is taken from the germline J gene. The J gene is TRBJ2-3, the V gene TRBV5-1; 7 nucleotides match TRBD1. From germline, CDR1 is SGHRS and CDR2 YFSETQ. The CDR3 consists of 14 residues. With V trimmed by 7 bases and J by 3 bases, 8 bases remained unmatched. The covered CDR3 bases are TGCGCCAGCCAACAGGGGAAAGTAACAGATACG. Its protein is CASQQGKVTDT. The entire CDR3 protein is CASQQGKVTDTQYF.

This clone was seen many times. The read comes to an end 3 residues before the CDR3 does, leaving the germline J gene to fill in the end. This sequence joins TRBV20-1 and TRBJ2-4; 7 bases are a match to TRBD2. This CDR3 contains 14 residues. Germline-derived CDR1 and CDR2 are DFQATT and SNEGSKA (reference sequence). CDR3 DNA (partial): TGCAGTGCTAGAGACGTTTCTGGGAGGGGTTTT. Its translation: CSARDVSGRGF. The full CDR3 is CSARDVSGRGFQYF.